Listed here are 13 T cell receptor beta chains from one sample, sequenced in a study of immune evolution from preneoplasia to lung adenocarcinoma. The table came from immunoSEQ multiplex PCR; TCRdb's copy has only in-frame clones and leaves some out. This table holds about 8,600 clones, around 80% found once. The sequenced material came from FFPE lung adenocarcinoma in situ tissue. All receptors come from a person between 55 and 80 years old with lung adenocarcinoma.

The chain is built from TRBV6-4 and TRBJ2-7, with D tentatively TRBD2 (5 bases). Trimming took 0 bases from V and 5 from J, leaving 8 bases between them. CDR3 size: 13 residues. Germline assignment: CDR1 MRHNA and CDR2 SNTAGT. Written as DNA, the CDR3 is TGTGCCAGCAGTGACTCGACTACCGACGAGCAGTACTTC. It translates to CASSDSTTDEQYF.

CDR3 DNA: TGTGCCTGGAGGCGGGAGTACAATGAGCAGTTCTTC. This sequence encodes CAWRREYNEQFF. This chain joins TRBV30 and TRBJ2-1, with TRBD2 matching over 7 bases. Germline V CDR1 and CDR2: GTSNPN, SVGIG (reference sequence). Trimming took 3 bases from V and 4 from J; bases not matched to a gene: 0. The CDR3 runs to 12 residues. The whole variable domain, filled in from reference TRBV30 and TRBJ2-1, reads SQTIHQWPATLVQPVGSPLSLECTVEGTSNPNLYWYRQAAGRGLQLLFYSVGIGQISSEVPQNLSASRPQDRQFILSSKKLLLSDSGFYLCAWRREYNEQFFGPGTRLTVL.

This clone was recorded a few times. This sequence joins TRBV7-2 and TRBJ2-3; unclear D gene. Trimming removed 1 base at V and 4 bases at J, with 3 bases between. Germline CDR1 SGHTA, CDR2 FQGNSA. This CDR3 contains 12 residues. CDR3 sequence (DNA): TGTGCCAGCAGCTTAGTAGCAGATACGCAGTATTTT. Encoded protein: CASSLVADTQYF.

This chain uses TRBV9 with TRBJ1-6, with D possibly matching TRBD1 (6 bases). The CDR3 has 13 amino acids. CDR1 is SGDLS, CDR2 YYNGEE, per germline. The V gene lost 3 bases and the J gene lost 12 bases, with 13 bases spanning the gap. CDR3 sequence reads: CASSADSEGPLHF. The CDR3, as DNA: TGTGCCAGCAGCGCGGACAGCGAGGGACCCCTCCACTTT.

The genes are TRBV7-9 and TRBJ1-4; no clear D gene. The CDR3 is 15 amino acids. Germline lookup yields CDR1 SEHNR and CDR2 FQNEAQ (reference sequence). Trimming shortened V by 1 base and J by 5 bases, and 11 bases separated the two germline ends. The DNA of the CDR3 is TGTGCCAGCAGCTTAGGAGACTTAAAGAATGAAAAACTGTTTTTT. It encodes CASSLGDLKNEKLFF.

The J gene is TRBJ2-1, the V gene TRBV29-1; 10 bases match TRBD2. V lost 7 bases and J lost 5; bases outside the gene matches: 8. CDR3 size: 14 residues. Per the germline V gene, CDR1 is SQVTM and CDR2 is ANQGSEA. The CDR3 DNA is TGCAGCGCTGTAGCGGGGGGCCGACACAATGAGCAGTTCTTC. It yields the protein CSAVAGGRHNEQFF.

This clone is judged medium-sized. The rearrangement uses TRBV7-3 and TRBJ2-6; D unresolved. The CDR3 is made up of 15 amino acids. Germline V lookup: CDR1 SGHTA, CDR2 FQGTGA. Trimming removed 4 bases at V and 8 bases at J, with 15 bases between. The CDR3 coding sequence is TGTGCCAGCAGCTACTCAGGCCAGGCCTCCAACGTCCTGACTTTC. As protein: CASSYSGQASNVLTF. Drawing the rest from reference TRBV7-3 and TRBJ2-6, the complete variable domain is GAGVSQTPSNKVTEKGKYVELRCDPISGHTALYWYRQSLGQGPEFLIYFQGTGAADDSGLPNDRFFAVRPEGSVSTLKIQRTERGDSAVYLCASSYSGQASNVLTFGAGSRLTVL.

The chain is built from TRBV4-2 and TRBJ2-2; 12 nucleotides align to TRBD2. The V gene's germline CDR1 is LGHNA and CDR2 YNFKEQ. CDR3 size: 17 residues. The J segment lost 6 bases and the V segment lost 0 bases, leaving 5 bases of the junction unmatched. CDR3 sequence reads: CASSQDRSSGGAGELFF. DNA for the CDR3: TGTGCCAGCAGCCAAGATAGGTCTAGCGGGGGGGCCGGGGAGCTGTTTTTT.

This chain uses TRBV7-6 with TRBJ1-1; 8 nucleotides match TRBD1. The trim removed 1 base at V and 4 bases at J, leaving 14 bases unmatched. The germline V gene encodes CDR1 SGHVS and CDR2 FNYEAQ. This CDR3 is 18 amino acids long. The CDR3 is CASSLGAPTGAGTTEAFF. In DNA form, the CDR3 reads TGTGCCAGCAGCTTAGGAGCTCCGACAGGGGCTGGAACCACTGAAGCTTTCTTT. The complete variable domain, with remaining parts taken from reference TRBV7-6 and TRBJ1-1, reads GAGVSQSPRYKVTKRGQDVALRCDPISGHVSLYWYRQALGQGPEFLTYFNYEAQQDKSGLPNDRFSAERPEGSISTLTIQRTEQRDSAMYRCASSLGAPTGAGTTEAFFGQGTRLTVV.

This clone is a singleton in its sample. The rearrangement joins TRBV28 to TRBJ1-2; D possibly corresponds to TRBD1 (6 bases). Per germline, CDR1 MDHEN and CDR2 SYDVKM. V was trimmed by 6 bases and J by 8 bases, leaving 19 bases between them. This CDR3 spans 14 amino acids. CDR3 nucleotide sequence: TGTGCCAGCAGCAGGACAGAACTAGGGGGGGGCTACACCTTC. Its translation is CASSRTELGGGYTF.

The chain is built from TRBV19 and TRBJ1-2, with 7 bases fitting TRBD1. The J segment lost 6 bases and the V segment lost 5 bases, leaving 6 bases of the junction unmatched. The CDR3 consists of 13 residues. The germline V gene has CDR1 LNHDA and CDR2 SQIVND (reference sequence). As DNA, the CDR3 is TGTGCCAGTAGTGGGACAGTCGGAGATGGCTACACCTTC. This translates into CASSGTVGDGYTF.

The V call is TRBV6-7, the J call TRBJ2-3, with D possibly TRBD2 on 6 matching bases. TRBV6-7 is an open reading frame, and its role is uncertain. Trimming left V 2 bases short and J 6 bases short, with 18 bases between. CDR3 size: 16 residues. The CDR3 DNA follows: TGTGCCAGCAGTTACCCCGCTAGCGAGAAAGGGGATACGCAGTATTTT. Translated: CASSYPASEKGDTQYF.

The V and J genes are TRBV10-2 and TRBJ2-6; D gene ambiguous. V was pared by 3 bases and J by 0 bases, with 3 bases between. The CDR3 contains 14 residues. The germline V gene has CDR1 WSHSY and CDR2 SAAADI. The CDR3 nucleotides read TGCGCCAGCAGTGATTCCTCTGGGGCCAACGTCCTGACTTTC. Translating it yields CASSDSSGANVLTF.